Each of the 25 T cell receptor beta chains below was sequenced from the same sample in a study of cytomegalovirus exposure and HLA in healthy donors. With 60 Vbeta and 13 Jbeta primers, the PCR was carried out. Clones were read by immunoSEQ multiplex PCR, and TCRdb kept only the in-frame ones, dropping some. The sample records 80,000 or so clones, 60% to 80% being singletons. The sample consisted of PBMCs. All receptors come from a woman aged 40 to 50 in good health and CMV-seronegative.

The chain couples TRBV7-3 to TRBJ2-3; 10 nucleotides match TRBD2. CDR3 length equals 15 residues. V lost 5 bases, J lost 5 bases, and 7 bases stayed unmatched. Germline V CDR1 and CDR2: SGHTA, FQGTGA. The CDR3 reads CASSASGGARDTQYF. DNA for the CDR3: TGTGCCAGCAGCGCAAGCGGGGGGGCCAGAGATACGCAGTATTTT.

This sequence joins TRBV11-2 and TRBJ2-1; 10 bases are shared with TRBD2. Germline V gene data show CDR1 as SGHAT and CDR2 as FQNNGV. There are 16 residues in the CDR3. V was clipped by 0 bases and J by 3 bases; unmatched bases: 2. Here the CDR3 reads CASSLDGLAVYNEQFF. The CDR3, as DNA: TGTGCCAGCAGCTTAGATGGACTAGCGGTCTACAATGAGCAGTTCTTC. The full variable domain, rest sourced from reference TRBV11-2 and TRBJ2-1, is EAGVAQSPRYKIIEKRQSVAFWCNPISGHATLYWYQQILGQGPKLLIQFQNNGVVDDSQLPKDRFSAERLKGVDSTLKIQPAKLEDSAVYLCASSLDGLAVYNEQFFGPGTRLTVL.

This clone was picked up a small number of times. The rearrangement links TRBV6-4 to TRBJ2-3; 14 bases are shared with TRBD2. This CDR3 region has 15 residues. Germline V lookup: CDR1 MRHNA, CDR2 SNTAGT. The trim removed 0 bases at V and 8 bases at J, leaving 1 base unmatched. CDR3 in DNA: TGTGCCAGCAGTGACTCGACTAGCGGGGGGGCTACGCAGTATTTT. Translating it yields CASSDSTSGGATQYF.

The rearrangement links TRBV19 to TRBJ1-1; D is possibly TRBD1 (5 bases). Looked up from germline, CDR1 is LNHDA and CDR2 is SQIVND (reference sequence). The CDR3 consists of 11 residues. The V gene lost 3 bases and the J gene lost 10 bases, with 9 bases spanning the gap. The CDR3 here is CASSMQGGAFF. The CDR3 nucleotides read TGTGCCAGTAGTATGCAGGGTGGAGCTTTCTTT.

The chain couples TRBV28 to TRBJ1-4; D gene ambiguous. V dropped 7 bases and J dropped 6 bases, with 12 bases sitting between them. The germline gives CDR1 MDHEN, CDR2 SYDVKM. The CDR3 loop spans 13 amino acids. CDR3 nucleotide sequence: TGTGCCAGCATAGAACGGTCGGATGAAAAACTGTTTTTT. Protein product: CASIERSDEKLFF.

The V and J genes are TRBV6-1 and TRBJ1-4; TRBD1 aligns across 9 bases. After removal of 4 bases from V and 7 bases from J, the junction contained 10 bases not matched to a gene. Germline V gene lookup returns CDR1 MNHNS and CDR2 SASEGT. The CDR3 extends over 16 amino acids. For the CDR3, the DNA is TGTGCCAGCAGTGGATTTAGGACAGGGGAGTTTGAAAAACTGTTTTTT. As protein: CASSGFRTGEFEKLFF.

The count of this clone is one. This rearrangement joins TRBV5-1 to TRBJ2-7, with TRBD1 matching over 9 bases. The length of the CDR3 is 16 residues. V dropped 4 bases and J dropped 3; count of bases not matched to a gene: 11. CDR1 and CDR2 from the germline V gene are SGHRS and YFSETQ. CDR3 in amino acids: CASSHTPPGQGYEQYF. The CDR3 nucleotides read TGCGCCAGCAGCCACACACCCCCGGGACAGGGCTACGAGCAGTACTTC.

The V call is TRBV19, the J call TRBJ1-6, with 7 bases lining up with TRBD1. The germline V gene encodes CDR1 LNHDA and CDR2 SQIVND (reference sequence). V was pared by 9 bases and J by 10 bases, with 6 bases of the junction left unmatched. There are 12 residues in the CDR3. CDR3 residues: CASGTVGSPLHF. DNA for the CDR3: TGTGCCAGCGGGACAGTAGGATCACCCCTCCACTTT.

This clone has only one observation. The rearrangement uses TRBV7-2 and TRBJ1-1; 9 nucleotides match TRBD1. The germline V gene has CDR1 SGHTA and CDR2 FQGNSA. CDR3 length: 14 amino acids. The junction had 8 bases not matched to a gene; V was cut back by 5 bases and J by 7 bases. CDR3 protein: CASSELQGAVEAFF. The CDR3, as DNA: TGTGCCAGCAGCGAACTACAGGGGGCGGTTGAAGCTTTCTTT.

This clone appeared a few times. The chain uses TRBV6-1 and TRBJ2-3; D uncertain. Trimming took 2 bases from V and 0 from J, leaving 9 bases between them. Per the germline V gene, CDR1 is MNHNS and CDR2 is SASEGT. The CDR3 is 15 amino acids. The CDR3 DNA sequence: TGTGCCAGCAGTGAATGGCAGGCGAGCACAGATACGCAGTATTTT. It yields the protein CASSEWQASTDTQYF.

The CDR3 here is CASSLGDRVNTGELFF. The CDR3 nucleotides read TGCGCCAGCAGCTTGGGGGACAGGGTGAACACCGGGGAGCTGTTTTTT. This chain connects TRBV5-1 to TRBJ2-2; the match to TRBD1 covers 9 bases. Germline CDR1 and CDR2: SGHRS and YFSETQ. V lost 0 bases and J lost 1; bases outside the gene matches: 1. There are 16 residues in the CDR3.

This clone was counted between two and nine times. The chain is built from TRBV11-2 and TRBJ1-4; D is unresolved. The germline V gene encodes CDR1 SGHAT and CDR2 FQNNGV. CDR3 size: 14 residues. Trimming took off 2 bases at V and 12 bases at J, with 16 bases between the two ends. CDR3 residues: CASSLPRSGRELFF. In DNA, the CDR3 is TGTGCCAGCAGCTTACCCAGGTCCGGGAGGGAACTGTTTTTT.

The rearrangement joins TRBV5-1 to TRBJ1-2; tentative D call: TRBD1 (5 bases). The germline gives CDR1 SGHRS, CDR2 YFSETQ. Trimming stripped 0 bases from V and 4 bases from J, with 16 bases between. The CDR3 is 16 residues long. CDR3 nucleotides: TGCGCCAGCAGCTTGGAGGTGGGGTTTGACAGCTATGGCTACACCTTC. It specifies CASSLEVGFDSYGYTF.

The rearrangement links TRBV11-1 to TRBJ2-1; TRBD2 agrees at 11 bases. Germline V gene data show CDR1 as SGHAT and CDR2 as FQDESV (reference sequence). J gave up 7 bases and V 5 bases, and 10 bases lay outside the gene matches. This CDR3 spans 16 amino acids. As DNA, the CDR3 is TGTGCCAGCAGCACAAAATCTAGCGGGGGGTTTAATGAGCAGTTCTTC. Its protein is CASSTKSSGGFNEQFF.

V gene TRBV6-6 combines with J gene TRBJ1-2; D call uncertain. The ends were cut back, 7 bases at V and 0 bases at J, with 15 bases in the middle. Germline V lookup: CDR1 MNHNY, CDR2 SVGAGI (reference sequence). The CDR3 loop spans 15 amino acids. CDR3 in DNA: TGTGCCAGCATAGCACGCGCCGGATCTAACTATGGCTACACCTTC. It yields the protein CASIARAGSNYGYTF.

The chain's CDR3 is CAWSVGYTGELFF. CDR3 DNA: TGTGCCTGGAGTGTCGGGTACACCGGGGAGCTGTTTTTT. The V and J genes are TRBV30 and TRBJ2-2; no firm D call. The V end lost 0 bases, the J end lost 3 bases, and 5 bases lay between the germline ends. Germline assignment: CDR1 GTSNPN and CDR2 SVGIG (reference sequence). The CDR3 is made up of 13 amino acids.

This clone was found a few times. This chain connects TRBV5-4 to TRBJ1-4, with 8 bases aligning to TRBD1. Germline V CDR1 and CDR2: SGHNT, YYREEE (reference sequence). The CDR3 is made up of 17 amino acids. Trimming took 3 bases from V and 0 from J; bases not matched to a gene: 7. The CDR3 is CASSSGTGVATNEKLFF. The CDR3 DNA reads as TGTGCCAGCAGCTCCGGGACAGGAGTTGCAACTAATGAAAAACTGTTTTTT.

The chain joins TRBV10-3 to TRBJ2-1; possibly TRBD1 or TRBD2 for D (5 bases each). The CDR3 is 16 residues long. Germline lookup yields CDR1 ENHRY and CDR2 SYGVKD. Trimming stripped 6 bases from V and 0 bases from J, with 15 bases between. CDR3 region: CAISEGRALSYNEQFF. In nucleotides, the CDR3 is TGTGCCATCAGCGAGGGGCGGGCACTCTCCTACAATGAGCAGTTCTTC.

This clone has just one count. The chain employs TRBV27 and TRBJ2-3; D remains unclear. V gave up 3 bases and J gave up 2 bases, with 9 bases separating them. Per the germline V gene, CDR1 is MNHEY and CDR2 is SMNVEV (reference sequence). CDR3 length: 14 amino acids. The CDR3 sequence: CASSFGVLTDTQYF. CDR3 DNA sequence: TGTGCCAGCAGTTTCGGTGTGCTCACAGATACGCAGTATTTT.

The table lists this clone with a few counts. V and J are TRBV7-3 and TRBJ1-2, with D perhaps TRBD1 (6 bases). The V end was cut by 5 bases, the J end by 8 bases, with 21 bases between. CDR3 length equals 15 residues. In germline, CDR1 is SGHTA, CDR2 FQGTGA. The chain's CDR3 is CASSLNGGGRGGYTF. CDR3 nucleotide sequence: TGTGCCAGCAGCCTCAACGGCGGGGGCCGGGGAGGCTACACCTTC.

The chain links TRBV7-2 to TRBJ1-2; tentative D call: TRBD1 (5 bases). Germline V lookup: CDR1 SGHTA, CDR2 FQGNSA. V was trimmed by 7 bases and J by 0 bases, leaving 21 bases between them. This CDR3 region has 17 residues. In nucleotides, the CDR3 is TGTGCCAGCACCCCCGACGGGGGGTCCCGAACTAACTATGGCTACACCTTC. Its translation: CASTPDGGSRTNYGYTF.

The chain is built from TRBV5-8 and TRBJ1-2; D not certain. Per germline, CDR1 SGHTS and CDR2 YDEGEE. Trimming removed 4 bases at V and 0 bases at J, with 16 bases between. The CDR3 sequence is 16 residues long. The CDR3 reads CASSLPTGNPNYGYTF. In DNA, the CDR3 is TGTGCCAGCAGCCTACCCACCGGGAACCCTAACTATGGCTACACCTTC.

This chain uses TRBV27 with TRBJ2-1; possible D gene TRBD2, 7 bases. CDR3 length: 14 amino acids. The V gene's germline CDR1 is MNHEY and CDR2 SMNVEV (reference sequence). Between the trimmed V and J ends, which lost 3 bases and 9 bases, there was a span of 15 bases. CDR3 DNA: TGTGCCAGCAGTTTGGGAGGGGGGTGGGGTGAGCAGTTCTTC. It codes for CASSLGGGWGEQFF.

Written as DNA, the CDR3 is TGTGCCAGCAGGACGACAGGAAACACCATATATTTT. Protein product: CASRTTGNTIYF. The chain carries TRBV6-5 and TRBJ1-3, with no clear D. The CDR3 is made up of 12 amino acids. V lost 6 bases to trimming and J lost 4 bases, with 7 bases between them. Germline V gene data show CDR1 as MNHEY and CDR2 as SVGAGI.

The gene calls are TRBV9 and TRBJ1-1; D remains unclear. The length of the CDR3 is 17 residues. Trimming removed 2 bases at V and 3 bases at J, with 20 bases between. Germline V CDR1 and CDR2: SGDLS, YYNGEE. The chain's CDR3 is CASSVVIGMVGDTEAFF. Here the CDR3 DNA reads TGTGCCAGCAGCGTTGTAATAGGTATGGTCGGGGACACTGAAGCTTTCTTT.